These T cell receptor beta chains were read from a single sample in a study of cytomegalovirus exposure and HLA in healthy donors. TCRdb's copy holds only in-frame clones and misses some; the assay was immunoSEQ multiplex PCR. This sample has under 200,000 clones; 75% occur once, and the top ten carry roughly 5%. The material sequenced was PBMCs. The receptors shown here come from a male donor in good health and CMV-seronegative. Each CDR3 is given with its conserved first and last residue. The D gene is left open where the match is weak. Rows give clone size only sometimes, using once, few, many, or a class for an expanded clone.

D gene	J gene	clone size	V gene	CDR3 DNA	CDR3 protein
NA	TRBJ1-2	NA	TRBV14	TGTGCCAGCAGCCGGGGGGGCATATACTATGGCTACACCTTC	CASSRGGIYYGYTF
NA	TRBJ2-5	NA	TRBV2	TGTGCCAGCAGTTGGACAGAATCGGAAGGGACCCAGTACTTC	CASSWTESEGTQYF
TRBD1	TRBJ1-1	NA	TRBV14	TGTGCCAGCAGCCGACAGGGACACTTGAACACTGAAGCTTTCTTT	CASSRQGHLNTEAFF
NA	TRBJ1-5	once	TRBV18	TGTGCCAGCTCACCATTAACGAGGAATCAGCCCCAGCATTTT	CASSPLTRNQPQHF
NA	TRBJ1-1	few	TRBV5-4	TGTGCCAGCAGCTTGATATATGACACTGAAGCTTTCTTT	CASSLIYDTEAFF
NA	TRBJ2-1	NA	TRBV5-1	TGCGCCAGCAGCTTGATGGGGGGGGCGGGTAATGAGCAGTTCTTC	CASSLMGGAGNEQFF
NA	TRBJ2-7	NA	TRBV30	TGTGCCGGAGGGGATCGATACGAGCAGTACTTC	CAGGDRYEQYF
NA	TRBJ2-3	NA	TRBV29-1	TGCAGCGGCAGACTAGCAGATACGCAGTATTTT	CSGRLADTQYF
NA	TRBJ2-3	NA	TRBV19	TGTGCCAGTAGTATTCGTACAGATACGCAGTATTTT	CASSIRTDTQYF
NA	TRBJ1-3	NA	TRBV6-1	TGTGCCAGCAGTGACACGGGAAGAAACACCATATATTTT	CASSDTGRNTIYF
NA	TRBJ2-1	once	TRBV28	TGTGCCAGCATTCCTAGCGTAGGCAATGAGCAGTTCTTC	CASIPSVGNEQFF
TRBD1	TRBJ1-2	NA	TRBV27	TGTGCCAGCAGTTCGTCGGACAGGGGCCTGGGCTATGGCTACACCTTC	CASSSSDRGLGYGYTF
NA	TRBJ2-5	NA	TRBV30	TGTGCCTGGAGACAGGGCCTCGGAGAGACCCAGTACTTC	CAWRQGLGETQYF
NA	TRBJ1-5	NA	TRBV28	TGTGCCAGCAGTTTATCCCCGTCGAGACGGGGCAATCAGCCCCAGCATTTT	CASSLSPSRRGNQPQHF
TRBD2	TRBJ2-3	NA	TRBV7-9	TGTGCCAGCAGCTCCACCGAGCGGGGGGGCCGGACAGATACGCAGTATTTT	CASSSTERGGRTDTQYF
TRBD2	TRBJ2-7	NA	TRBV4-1	TGCGCCAGCAGCCACTGGGGGGGGAACGAGCAGTACTTC	CASSHWGGNEQYF
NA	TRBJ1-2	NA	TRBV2	TGTGCCAGCAAACGGAAACAGCAGGACTACACCTTC	CASKRKQQDYTF
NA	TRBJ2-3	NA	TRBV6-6	TGTGCCAGCAGTTCCCCCGCGGGGCAACTCACAGATACGCAGTATTTT	CASSSPAGQLTDTQYF
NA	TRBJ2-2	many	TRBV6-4	TGTGCCAGCAGTGACAGGGGCACCGGGGAGCTGTTTTTT	CASSDRGTGELFF
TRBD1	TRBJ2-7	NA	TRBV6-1	TGTGCCAGCATTAGACAGGGGATTGGGCCCGAGCAGTACTTC	CASIRQGIGPEQYF
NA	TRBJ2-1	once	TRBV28	TGTGCCAGCAGTTTGGCGGGTCCCCCCTACAATGAGCAGTTCTTC	CASSLAGPPYNEQFF
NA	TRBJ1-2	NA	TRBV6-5	TGTGCCAGCAGTTATCGTGGAGGGATTAACTATGGCTACACCTTC	CASSYRGGINYGYTF
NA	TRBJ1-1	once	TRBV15	TGTGCCACCGGCCAGGGAGGACCGAACACTGAAGCTTTCTTT	CATGQGGPNTEAFF
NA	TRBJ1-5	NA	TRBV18	TGTGCCAGCTCTCTCCTTGAAGGGAGCCATCAGCCCCAGCATTTT	CASSLLEGSHQPQHF
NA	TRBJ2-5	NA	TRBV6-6	TGTGCCATTTCAAATCGCGGAACCTCAGAGACCCAGTACTTC	CAISNRGTSETQYF
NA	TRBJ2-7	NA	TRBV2	TGTGCCAGCTGGACTCCGGGGACTCCCGGCACAGACGAGCAGTACTTC	CASWTPGTPGTDEQYF